One and the same sample provided the 14 T cell receptor beta chains below, sequenced in a study of shared clonotypes between healthy human individuals. The assay was immunoSEQ multiplex PCR, and TCRdb's table has in-frame clones only and misses some. This table has 600,000 to 750,000 clones, 80% to 95% appearing once. Sequences were obtained from memory CD8+ T cells from PBMCs. Noted subset: CD45RO+ cells pooled with CCR7-negative TemRA cells. All receptors come from a man younger than 35 in good health. Some clones in this sample may be carry-over from other donors' samples.

This chain links TRBV27 with TRBJ2-1; tentatively, D is TRBD2 (6 bases). The CDR3 length is 14 residues. V dropped 7 bases and J dropped 7 bases, with 17 bases sitting between them. Germline V lookup: CDR1 MNHEY, CDR2 SMNVEV (reference sequence). The CDR3 reads CASTTSLPANEQFF. CDR3 bases: TGTGCCAGCACCACTAGCCTCCCCGCTAATGAGCAGTTCTTC.

V gene TRBV28 combines with J gene TRBJ1-5; D ambiguous. The germline V and J ends were trimmed by 7 bases and 8 bases, with 30 bases remaining between them. The CDR3 runs 18 residues. CDR1 and CDR2 (germline): MDHEN, SYDVKM. The CDR3 region has the DNA TGTGCCAGCACCTCCCGACCGGAGTTATTCGGGCTCCCCGAGCCCCAGCATTTT. It codes for CASTSRPELFGLPEPQHF.

The CDR3, as DNA: TGTGCCAGCAGTGAAGCCCCCTGGGAGGGAGATGGCTACACCTTC. Its protein is CASSEAPWEGDGYTF. V is TRBV6-1 and J is TRBJ1-2; no definite D call. Germline CDR1 and CDR2: MNHNS and SASEGT. V lost 0 bases and J 6 bases, leaving 14 bases between the germline ends. The CDR3 consists of 15 residues.

The V gene is TRBV28, the J gene TRBJ1-2; 10 bases agree with TRBD1. The CDR3 spans 14 residues. CDR1 is MDHEN, CDR2 SYDVKM, per germline. Trimming cost V 5 bases and J 3 bases; bases outside gene matches: 3. CDR3 protein: CASSHGTGDYGYTF. CDR3 coding DNA: TGTGCCAGCAGTCACGGGACAGGGGACTATGGCTACACCTTC.

This clone was seen only once. The J gene is TRBJ1-4, the V gene TRBV4-2; 7 bases are shared with TRBD1. The V gene's germline CDR1 is LGHNA and CDR2 YNFKEQ. J gave up 0 bases and V 8 bases, and 12 bases lay outside the gene matches. The CDR3 is 17 amino acids. In nucleotides, the CDR3 is TGTGCCAGCGGGGACTTAGACAGGGCTGCAACTAATGAAAAACTGTTTTTT. Translation gives CASGDLDRAATNEKLFF.

Details on this clone: At the DNA level, this CDR3 is encoded by other sequences in the same sample as well. This chain links TRBV19 with TRBJ2-7, with D possibly TRBD2 on 6 matching bases. The germline V and J ends were trimmed by 1 base and 4 bases, with 11 bases remaining between them. Germline V gives CDR1 LNHDA, CDR2 SQIVND (reference sequence). This CDR3 comprises 14 residues. As DNA, the CDR3 is TGTGCCAGTAGTATAGTAGGGACTTCATACGAGCAGTACTTC. Its protein is CASSIVGTSYEQYF.

The V call is TRBV5-5, the J call TRBJ2-5; 7 bases match TRBD1. The CDR3 length is 15 residues. J was trimmed by 5 bases and V by 4 bases; bases with no gene match: 11. CDR1 and CDR2 from the germline V gene are SGHKS and YYEKEE (reference sequence). The CDR3 loop reads CASSPGTVVGETQYF. CDR3 coding DNA: TGTGCCAGCAGCCCCGGGACAGTAGTAGGGGAGACCCAGTACTTC.

In its sample, this clone was seen a few times. This rearrangement joins TRBV9 to TRBJ1-1, with a possible D match to TRBD1 (6 bases). Trimming pared 3 bases from V and 3 bases from J, leaving 12 bases between. This CDR3 has 14 amino acids. Germline lookup yields CDR1 SGDLS and CDR2 YYNGEE. This chain's CDR3 is CASSGFEGDTEAFF. DNA for the CDR3: TGTGCCAGCAGCGGATTCGAGGGGGACACTGAAGCTTTCTTT. Variable domain in full (rest from reference TRBV9 and TRBJ1-1): DSGVTQTPKHLITATGQRVTLRCSPRSGDLSVYWYQQSLDQGLQFLIQYYNGEERAKGNILERFSAQQFPDLHSELNLSSLELGDSALYFCASSGFEGDTEAFFGQGTRLTVV.

This clone was observed a single time. V usage is TRBV28 and J usage is TRBJ2-3; no clear D gene. The CDR3 length is 12 residues. Trimming removed 7 bases from V and 2 bases from J, with 7 bases in between. The germline V gene encodes CDR1 MDHEN and CDR2 SYDVKM. The DNA for the CDR3 is TGTGCCAGCAATGCGGTCACAGATACGCAGTATTTT. Translated: CASNAVTDTQYF.

The chain joins TRBV14 to TRBJ2-7; 15 positions agree with TRBD2. J gave up 2 bases and V 3 bases, and 11 bases lay outside the gene matches. The V gene's germline CDR1 is SGHDN and CDR2 FVKESK. The CDR3 runs to 19 residues. CDR3 in amino acids: CASSQPTGTSGRFAYEQYF. CDR3 in DNA: TGTGCCAGCAGCCAGCCTACCGGGACTAGCGGGAGGTTTGCCTACGAGCAGTACTTC.

This chain uses TRBV15 with TRBJ2-7; 9 nucleotides line up with TRBD1. The CDR3 runs 15 residues. The V gene end was trimmed by 5 bases and the J gene end by 3 bases; junction bases not matched to a gene: 8. Per the germline V gene, CDR1 is LNHNV and CDR2 is YYDKDF (reference sequence). CDR3 bases: TGTGCCACCAGCGGAGGACAGGGGCCGAACTACGAGCAGTACTTC. It yields the protein CATSGGQGPNYEQYF. The full variable domain, rest sourced from reference TRBV15 and TRBJ2-7, is DAMVIQNPRYQVTQFGKPVTLSCSQTLNHNVMYWYQQKSSQAPKLLFHYYDKDFNNEADTPDNFQSRRPNTSFCFLDIRSPGLGDTAMYLCATSGGQGPNYEQYFGPGTRLTVT.

The chain employs TRBV28 and TRBJ2-1; possibly TRBD2 for D (6 bases). The ends were cut back, 5 bases at V and 15 bases at J, with 14 bases in the middle. CDR3 length: 11 residues. The germline V gene encodes CDR1 MDHEN and CDR2 SYDVKM. CDR3 nucleotide sequence: TGTGCCAGCAGTCCGGGACTGCTGCGGTTCTTC. Translation: CASSPGLLRFF.

The rearrangement uses TRBV7-9 and TRBJ2-1, with unresolved D. CDR3 length equals 13 residues. V was trimmed by 0 bases and J by 7 bases, leaving 7 bases between them. Germline-derived CDR1 and CDR2 are SEHNR and FQNEAQ (reference sequence). Here the CDR3 DNA reads TGTGCCAGCAGCTTAGCACTGTGGAATGAGCAGTTCTTC. Translating it yields CASSLALWNEQFF.

V is TRBV30 and J is TRBJ2-7; TRBD1 might be the D (6 bases). CDR3 length: 17 residues. V lost 0 bases and J lost 1, with 19 bases in between. Germline V gene data show CDR1 as GTSNPN and CDR2 as SVGIG (reference sequence). CDR3 coding DNA: TGTGCCTGGAGTGTACCCCCCGACAGGACGTATTCCTACGAGCAGTACTTC. Its translation: CAWSVPPDRTYSYEQYF.